This TCR beta chain was captured by sequencing in a study of blood T cell repertoires in COVID-19. Authors' methods: Reference gene primer amplification yielded estimated nucleated cell counts. The protocol was immunoSEQ multiplex PCR, while the TCRdb copy is restricted to in-frame clones and leaves out a portion. Clone size and V and J calls were adopted from that table, with D and trimming inferred from the DNA. The repertoire holds a few hundred thousand clones, less than 90% seen once, with roughly 1% in the top ten. Sequencing was performed on PBMCs or T cells enriched from blood (not recorded which). This sequence was found in a woman in her thirties who had recovered from COVID-19.

CDR3 DNA: TGTGCCAGCAGCATTGAGATCTACAGGGGGCGAGATACGCAGTATTTT. Its protein is CASSIEIYRGRDTQYF. The chain uses TRBV5-8 and TRBJ2-3; TRBD1 agrees at 9 bases. Germline CDR1 reads SGHTS; CDR2 reads YDEGEE. V was clipped by 4 bases and J by 5 bases; unmatched bases: 11. The CDR3 is made up of 16 amino acids. Drawing the rest from reference TRBV5-8 and TRBJ2-3, the complete variable domain is EAGVTQSPTHLIKTRGQQATLRCSPISGHTSVYWYQQALGLGLQFLLWYDEGEERNRGNFPPRFSGRQFPNYSSELNVNALELEDSALYLCASSIEIYRGRDTQYFGPGTRLTVL.